These 19 T cell receptor beta chains originate from one sample sequenced in a study of CD8 T cells in ankylosing spondylitis. TCRdb processed the 5' RACE reads anew with MiXCR; each CDR3 protein has one entry. The table records about 500,000 distinct CDR3 sequences, about 5.2% of them present only once. For these TCRs, the target antigens are not known. General study findings and limits: About eight highly homologous variants made up a TCR beta motif that seemed to typify ankylosing spondylitis blood.

Input material: blood, either unsorted or a sorted T cell fraction (not recorded which). The receptors come from a male donor with ankylosing spondylitis.

The rearrangement links TRBV6-1 to TRBJ2-3, with TRBD1 matching 8 bases. After removal of 0 bases from V and 5 bases from J, the junction contained 1 base not matched to a gene. CDR1 and CDR2 (germline): MNHNS, SASEGT. The CDR3 loop spans 14 amino acids. In DNA, the CDR3 is TGTGCCAGCAGTGAAGCAGGACAGGGAGATACGCAGTATTTT. Its protein product is CASSEAGQGDTQYF.

The chain uses TRBV4-1 and TRBJ2-1, with unresolved D. The CDR3 length is 16 residues. Germline CDR1 is MGHRA and CDR2 is YSYEKL. V was pared by 0 bases and J by 2 bases, with 11 bases between. The CDR3: CASSQDNPRPYNEQFF. The DNA for the CDR3 is TGCGCCAGCAGCCAAGATAATCCTAGACCCTACAATGAGCAGTTCTTC.

The chain recombines TRBV11-2 with TRBJ2-7; 8 bases agree with TRBD1. There are 17 residues in the CDR3. CDR1 and CDR2 (germline): SGHAT, FQNNGV. The trim removed 5 bases at V and 4 bases at J, leaving 16 bases unmatched. CDR3: CASSQDRVMRNPYEQYF. CDR3 nucleotides: TGTGCCAGCAGCCAGGACAGGGTTATGAGGAACCCTTACGAGCAGTACTTC. The full variable domain, rest sourced from reference TRBV11-2 and TRBJ2-7, is EAGVAQSPRYKIIEKRQSVAFWCNPISGHATLYWYQQILGQGPKLLIQFQNNGVVDDSQLPKDRFSAERLKGVDSTLKIQPAKLEDSAVYLCASSQDRVMRNPYEQYFGPGTRLTVT.

This clonotype was observed many times. This chain links TRBV6-6 with TRBJ1-1; 8 nucleotides match TRBD1. The CDR3 is 12 amino acids. V shed 8 bases, J shed 5 bases, and the junction held 4 bases outside the gene matches. CDR1 and CDR2 from the germline V gene are MNHNY and SVGAGI (reference sequence). The CDR3 nucleotides are TGTGCCAGCGGACAGGGAGTTACTGAAGCTTTCTTT. Translation: CASGQGVTEAFF.

J is TRBJ2-4 and V is TRBV18, with D unresolved. Trimming pared 3 bases from V and 4 bases from J, leaving 7 bases between. The germline gives CDR1 KGHSH, CDR2 LQKENI. The CDR3 runs 13 residues. The chain's CDR3 is CASSPLYKNIQYF. The CDR3 region has the DNA TGTGCCAGCTCACCGCTTTATAAAAACATTCAGTACTTC.

This clonotype was seen ten or more times. The V call is TRBV4-1, the J call TRBJ2-1; TRBD2 matches 8 bases. V shed 1 base and J 4 bases; nucleotides not matched to a gene: 3. CDR3 length: 15 residues. Per the germline V gene, CDR1 is MGHRA and CDR2 is YSYEKL. The CDR3 DNA reads as TGCGCCAGCAGCCAAGGCACTAGCGGTTACAATGAGCAGTTCTTC. Translation: CASSQGTSGYNEQFF.

There are many counts of this clonotype. The rearrangement links TRBV20-1 to TRBJ2-1; the match to TRBD1 covers 8 bases. The germline V gene has CDR1 DFQATT and CDR2 SNEGSKA (reference sequence). V was pared by 3 bases and J by 1 base, with 5 bases of the junction left unmatched. CDR3 length equals 15 residues. As DNA, the CDR3 is TGCAGTGCTAGGGACAGGGTTCGATCCTACAATGAGCAGTTCTTC. Translating gives CSARDRVRSYNEQFF.

This clonotype was found many times. The gene calls are TRBV5-4 and TRBJ2-7; TRBD2 is a possible D gene (6 bases). V was cut by 3 bases and J by 4 bases, with 11 bases left in between. The CDR3 sequence is 13 residues long. Germline values: CDR1 SGHNT, CDR2 YYREEE (reference sequence). The CDR3 reads CASSSGVRYEQYF. For the CDR3, the DNA is TGTGCCAGCAGCTCGGGGGTTCGGTACGAGCAGTACTTC. The variable domain in full, completed from reference TRBV5-4 and TRBJ2-7, reads ETGVTQSPTHLIKTRGQQVTLRCSSQSGHNTVSWYQQALGQGPQFIFQYYREEENGRGNFPPRFSGLQFPNYSSELNVNALELDDSALYLCASSSGVRYEQYFGPGTRLTVT.

Ten or more counts support this clonotype. The chain carries TRBV28 and TRBJ1-2; TRBD1 agrees at 7 bases. The CDR3 has 16 amino acids. The germline gives CDR1 MDHEN, CDR2 SYDVKM. Trimming cost V 5 bases and J 4 bases; bases outside gene matches: 13. CDR3 bases: TGTGCCAGCAGTCAGGGGGGTGCCAGGGGATTCTATGGCTACACCTTC. Translating it yields CASSQGGARGFYGYTF.

The chain is built from TRBV12-3 or TRBV12-4 and TRBJ2-2; D possibly matches TRBD1 or TRBD2 (5 bases each). Between the trimmed V and J ends, which lost 10 bases and 5 bases, there was a span of 17 bases. This CDR3 spans 14 amino acids. This CDR3 reads CAIRGRSMTGELFF. CDR3 DNA: TGTGCCATACGGGGACGGAGCATGACCGGGGAGCTGTTTTTT.

This clonotype appeared many times. V is TRBV11-2 and J is TRBJ2-3; weak D call: TRBD1 (5 bases). V lost 0 bases and J lost 7, with 14 bases in between. The CDR3 spans 15 residues. Germline loops: CDR1 SGHAT, CDR2 FQNNGV. CDR3: CASSLDSQGTHTQYF. CDR3 coding DNA: TGTGCCAGCAGCTTAGATAGCCAGGGCACGCATACGCAGTATTTT.

This clonotype was counted ten times or more. The chain combines TRBV5-6 with TRBJ2-1; D is perhaps TRBD1 or TRBD2 (5 bases each). V gave up 3 bases and J gave up 8 bases, with 18 bases separating them. The CDR3 covers 15 residues. Looked up from germline, CDR1 is SGHDT and CDR2 is YYEEEE. The CDR3 DNA reads TGTGCCAGCAGCTCACCAATACAGGTCGGGGATGAGCAGTTCTTC. Translation gives CASSSPIQVGDEQFF.

There are many counts of this clonotype. The chain links TRBV5-1 to TRBJ2-1; TRBD1 matches 7 bases. CDR1 SGHRS and CDR2 YFSETQ come from the germline V gene. The J segment lost 4 bases and the V segment lost 6 bases, leaving 4 bases of the junction unmatched. The CDR3 sequence is 13 residues long. CDR3 nucleotides: TGCGCCAGCACCGGGACAGTTTACAATGAGCAGTTCTTC. Amino acids: CASTGTVYNEQFF.

The rearrangement uses TRBV3-1 and TRBJ2-5, with a tentative D call TRBD2 (5 bases). This CDR3 has 15 residues. V was clipped by 4 bases and J by 2 bases, with 14 bases between them. Germline V gene lookup returns CDR1 LGHDT and CDR2 YNNKEL (reference sequence). The CDR3 DNA follows: TGTGCCAGCAGCCCCCAGACACTAGATCAAGAGACCCAGTACTTC. Encoded protein: CASSPQTLDQETQYF.

This clonotype appeared many times. This rearrangement joins TRBV11-2 to TRBJ1-2; 8 nucleotides line up with TRBD1. Germline V gives CDR1 SGHAT, CDR2 FQNNGV. This CDR3 region has 14 residues. Trimming took 5 bases from V and 8 from J; bases not matched to a gene: 10. The chain's CDR3 is CASSLRTGLGGYTF. Here the CDR3 DNA reads TGTGCCAGCAGCCTCCGGACAGGGCTAGGCGGCTACACCTTC. Combining the CDR3 with reference TRBV11-2 and TRBJ1-2 gives the whole variable domain EAGVAQSPRYKIIEKRQSVAFWCNPISGHATLYWYQQILGQGPKLLIQFQNNGVVDDSQLPKDRFSAERLKGVDSTLKIQPAKLEDSAVYLCASSLRTGLGGYTFGSGTRLTVV.

This clonotype turned up a few times. It may be a read error: a sequence one base away is much more abundant. This chain links TRBV7-8 with TRBJ1-2; unclear D gene. This CDR3 is built from 12 residues. Germline V CDR1 and CDR2: SGHVS, FQNEAQ. CDR3 in amino acids: CAGSSDGYGYTF. CDR3 nucleotides: TGTGCCGGCAGCTCGGACGGTTATGGCTACACCTTC. Full variable domain (remainder filled in from reference TRBV7-8 and TRBJ1-2): GAGVSQSPRYKVAKRGQDVALRCDPISGHVSLFWYQQALGQGPEFLTYFQNEAQLDKSGLPSDRFFAERPEGSVSTLKIQRTQQEDSAVYLCAGSSDGYGYTFGSGTRLTVV.

In its sample, this clonotype was seen many times. The chain recombines TRBV4-3 with TRBJ2-2; D is uncertain. With 1 base removed from V and 4 bases from J, the gap between germline ends came to 19 bases. The CDR3 contains 18 residues. Germline-derived CDR1 and CDR2 are LGHNA and YSLEER. The CDR3 sequence is CASSQGVRLLMVTGELFF. The CDR3 DNA reads TGCGCCAGCAGCCAAGGGGTTAGACTCCTTATGGTCACCGGGGAGCTGTTTTTT.

This clonotype appeared many times. The chain uses TRBV7-9 and TRBJ2-7; 8 bases agree with TRBD1. CDR1 and CDR2 from the germline V gene are SEHNR and FQNEAQ (reference sequence). Trimming took 4 bases from V and 4 from J; bases not matched to a gene: 6. CDR3 length: 14 amino acids. CDR3 amino acids: CASSSHDRGYEQYF. As DNA, the CDR3 is TGTGCCAGCAGCTCGCATGACAGGGGTTACGAGCAGTACTTC.

In its sample, this clonotype was seen many times. J is TRBJ1-5 and V is TRBV7-9; no clear D. CDR3 size: 12 residues. In germline, CDR1 is SEHNR, CDR2 FQNEAQ (reference sequence). V was clipped by 2 bases and J by 6 bases, with 5 bases between them. CDR3 amino acids: CASSLFRQPQHF. The CDR3 DNA follows: TGTGCCAGCAGCTTATTCCGTCAGCCCCAGCATTTT.